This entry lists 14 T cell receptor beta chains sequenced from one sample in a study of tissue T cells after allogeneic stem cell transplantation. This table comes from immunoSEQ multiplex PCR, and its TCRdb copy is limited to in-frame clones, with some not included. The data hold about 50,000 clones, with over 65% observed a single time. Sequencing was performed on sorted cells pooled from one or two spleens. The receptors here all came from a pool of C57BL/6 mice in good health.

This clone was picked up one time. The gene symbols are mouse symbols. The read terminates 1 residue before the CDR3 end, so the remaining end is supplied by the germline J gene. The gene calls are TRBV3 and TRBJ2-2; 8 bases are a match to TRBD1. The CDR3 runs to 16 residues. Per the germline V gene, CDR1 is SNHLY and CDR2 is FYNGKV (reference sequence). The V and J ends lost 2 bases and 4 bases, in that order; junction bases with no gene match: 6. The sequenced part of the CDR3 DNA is TGTGCCAGCAGCTTAAAGGCAGGGGGCGGCACCGGGCAGCTCTAC. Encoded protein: CASSLKAGGGTGQLY. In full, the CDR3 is CASSLKAGGGTGQLYF.

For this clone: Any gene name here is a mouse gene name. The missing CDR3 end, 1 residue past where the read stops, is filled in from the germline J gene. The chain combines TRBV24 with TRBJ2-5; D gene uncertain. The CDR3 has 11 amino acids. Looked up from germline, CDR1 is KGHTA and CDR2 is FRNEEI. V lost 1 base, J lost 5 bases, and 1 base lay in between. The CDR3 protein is CASSLLDTQYF. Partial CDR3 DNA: TGTGCCAGCAGTCTGTTAGACACCCAGTAC.

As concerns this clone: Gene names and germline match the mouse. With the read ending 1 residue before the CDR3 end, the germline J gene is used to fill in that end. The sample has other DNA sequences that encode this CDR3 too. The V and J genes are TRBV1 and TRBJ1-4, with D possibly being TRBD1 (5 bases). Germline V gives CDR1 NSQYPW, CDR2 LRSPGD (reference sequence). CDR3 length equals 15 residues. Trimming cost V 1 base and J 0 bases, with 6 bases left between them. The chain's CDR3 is CTCSAGGFSNERLFF. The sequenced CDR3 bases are TGCACCTGCAGTGCAGGGGGGTTTTCCAACGAAAGATTATTT.

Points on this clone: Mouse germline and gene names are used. The part of the CDR3 DNA that was read is TGTGCCAGCAGTGATGCCAGGGGGGCTGGTGCAGAAACGCTGTAT. Protein product: CASSDARGAGAETLY. The full CDR3 reads CASSDARGAGAETLYF. The chain is built from TRBV13-3 and TRBJ2-3, with D perhaps assigned TRBD1 or TRBD2 (7 bases each). The CDR3 is cut off 1 residue early in the read; its end comes from the germline J gene. The CDR3 sequence is 16 residues long. Between the trimmed V and J ends, which lost 0 bases and 1 base, there was a span of 12 bases. Germline CDR1 reads NNHDY; CDR2 reads SYVADS.

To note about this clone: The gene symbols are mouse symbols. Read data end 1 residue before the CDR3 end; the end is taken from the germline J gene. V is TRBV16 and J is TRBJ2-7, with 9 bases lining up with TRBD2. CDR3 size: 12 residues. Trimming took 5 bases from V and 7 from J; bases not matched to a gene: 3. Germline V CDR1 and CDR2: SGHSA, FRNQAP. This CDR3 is CASSTWGGEQYF. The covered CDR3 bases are TGTGCAAGCAGCACCTGGGGGGGGGAACAGTAC.

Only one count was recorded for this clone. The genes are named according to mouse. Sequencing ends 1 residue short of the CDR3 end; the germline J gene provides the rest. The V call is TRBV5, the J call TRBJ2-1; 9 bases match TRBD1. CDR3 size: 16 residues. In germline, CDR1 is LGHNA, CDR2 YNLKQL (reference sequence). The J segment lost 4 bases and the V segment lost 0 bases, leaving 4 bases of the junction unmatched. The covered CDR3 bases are TGTGCCAGCAGCCAAGAGCCCGGGACAGGGTATGCTGAGCAGTTC. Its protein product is CASSQEPGTGYAEQF. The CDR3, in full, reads CASSQEPGTGYAEQFF.

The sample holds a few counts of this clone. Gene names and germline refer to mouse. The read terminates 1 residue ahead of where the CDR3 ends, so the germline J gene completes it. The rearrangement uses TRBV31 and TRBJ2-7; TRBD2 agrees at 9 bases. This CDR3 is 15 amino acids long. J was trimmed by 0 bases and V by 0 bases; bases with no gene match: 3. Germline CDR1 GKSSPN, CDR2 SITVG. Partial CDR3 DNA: TGTGCCTGGAGTCTAGGGACTGGGTCCTCCTATGAACAGTAC. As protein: CAWSLGTGSSYEQY. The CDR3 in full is CAWSLGTGSSYEQYF.

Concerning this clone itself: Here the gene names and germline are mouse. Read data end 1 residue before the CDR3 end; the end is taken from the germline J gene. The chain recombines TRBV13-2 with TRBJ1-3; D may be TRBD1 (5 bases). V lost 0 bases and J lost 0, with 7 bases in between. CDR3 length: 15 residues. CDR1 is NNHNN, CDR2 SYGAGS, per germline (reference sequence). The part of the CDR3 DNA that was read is TGTGCCAGCGGTGATGCGACAGTTTCTGGAAATACGCTCTAT. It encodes CASGDATVSGNTLY. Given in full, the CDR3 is CASGDATVSGNTLYF.

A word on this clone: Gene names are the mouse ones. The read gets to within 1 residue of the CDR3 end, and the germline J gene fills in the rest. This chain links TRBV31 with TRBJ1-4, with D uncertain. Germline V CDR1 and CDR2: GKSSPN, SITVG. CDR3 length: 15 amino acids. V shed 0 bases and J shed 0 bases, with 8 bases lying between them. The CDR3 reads CAWSLEDFSNERLFF. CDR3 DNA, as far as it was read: TGTGCCTGGAGTCTAGAGGATTTTTCCAACGAAAGATTATTT.

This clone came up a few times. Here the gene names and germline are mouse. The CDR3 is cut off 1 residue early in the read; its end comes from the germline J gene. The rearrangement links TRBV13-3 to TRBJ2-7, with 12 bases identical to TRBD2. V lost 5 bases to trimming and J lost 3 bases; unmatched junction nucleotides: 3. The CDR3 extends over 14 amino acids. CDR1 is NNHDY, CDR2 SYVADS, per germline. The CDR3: CASRTGGAFYEQYF. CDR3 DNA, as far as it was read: TGTGCCAGCAGGACTGGGGGGGCCTTCTATGAACAGTAC.

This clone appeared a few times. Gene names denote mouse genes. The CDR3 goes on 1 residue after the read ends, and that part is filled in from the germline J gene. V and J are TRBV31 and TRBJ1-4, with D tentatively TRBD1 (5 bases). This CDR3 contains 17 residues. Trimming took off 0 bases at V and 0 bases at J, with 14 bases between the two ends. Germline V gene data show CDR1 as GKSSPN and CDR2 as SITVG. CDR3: CAWSLGHQIISNERLFF. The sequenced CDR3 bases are TGTGCCTGGAGTCTCGGACACCAAATTATTTCCAACGAAAGATTATTT.

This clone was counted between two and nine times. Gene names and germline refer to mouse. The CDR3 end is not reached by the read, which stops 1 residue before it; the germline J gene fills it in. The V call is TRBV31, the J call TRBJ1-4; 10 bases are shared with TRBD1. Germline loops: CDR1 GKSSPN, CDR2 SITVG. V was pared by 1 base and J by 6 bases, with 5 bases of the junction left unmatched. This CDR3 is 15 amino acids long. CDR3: CAWSPGTGVDERLFF. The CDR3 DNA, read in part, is TGTGCCTGGAGTCCCGGGACAGGGGTGGACGAAAGATTATTT.

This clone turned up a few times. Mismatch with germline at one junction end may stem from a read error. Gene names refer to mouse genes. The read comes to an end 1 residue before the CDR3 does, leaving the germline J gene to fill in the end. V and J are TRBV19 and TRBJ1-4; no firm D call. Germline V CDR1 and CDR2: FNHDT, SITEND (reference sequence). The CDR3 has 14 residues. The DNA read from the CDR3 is TGTGCCAGTAGTATAACGGGGTCCAACGAAAGATTATTT. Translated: CASSITGSNERLF. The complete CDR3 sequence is CASSITGSNERLFF.

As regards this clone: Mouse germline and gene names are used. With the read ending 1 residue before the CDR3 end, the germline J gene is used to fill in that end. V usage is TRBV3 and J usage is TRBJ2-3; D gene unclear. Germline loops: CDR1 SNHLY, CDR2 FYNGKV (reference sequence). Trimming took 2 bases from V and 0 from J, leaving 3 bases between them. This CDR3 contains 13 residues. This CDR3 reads CASSLTSAETLYF. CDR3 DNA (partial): TGTGCCAGCAGCTTAACTAGTGCAGAAACGCTGTAT.